Sequencing of this T cell receptor (beta chain) was carried out in a study of blood T cell repertoires in COVID-19. Background on the study: Some COVID-19 samples were acute and others convalescent; all came from the United States, Italy and Spain. The analysed material was cDNA or gDNA that came from T cells, B-cell-depleted T cells, or PBMCs.

In the authors' methods: By means of reference gene primer amplification, nucleated cell counts were estimated. Clones were sequenced by immunoSEQ multiplex PCR, and TCRdb holds only the in-frame ones, with some missing. V and J calls and clone size come straight from that table; D and trimming were deduced from the DNA. The table lists 470,000 or so clones, approximately 85% of them singletons. V was shortened by 2 bases and J by 4 bases, with 8 bases between the two germline ends. In germline, CDR1 is KGHSH, CDR2 LQKENI. The CDR3 extends over 13 amino acids. Sequenced material: peripheral blood. The chain links TRBV18 to TRBJ1-2; D is unresolved. The sequence was obtained from a human donor in a cohort sampled during active COVID-19. CDR3 nucleotide sequence: TGTGCCAGCTCACCAGTGGAGCGCTATGGCTACACCTTC. It yields the protein CASSPVERYGYTF.